Shown below are 12 T cell receptor beta chains from a single sample sequenced in a study of read filtering for tumor transcriptome and immune sequencing. This library used roughly 430 ng RNA and molecular barcoded adaptors spanning alpha/delta and beta/gamma chains. TCRdb re-called the reads with MiXCR, one entry per CDR3 protein. The table has 35,000 to 50,000 distinct CDR3 sequences, more than 13% seen once; the top ten hold approximately 6.5%. The sequenced sample was a population of CD138-negative cells sorted from bone marrow. The origin of the receptors is a donor at least 40 years old with multiple myeloma.

This clonotype was counted many times. The chain employs TRBV7-3 and TRBJ1-1, with 8 bases identical to TRBD1. J was trimmed by 5 bases and V by 3 bases; bases with no gene match: 2. The CDR3 totals 13 residues. From germline, CDR1 is SGHTA and CDR2 FQGTGA. The CDR3, as DNA: TGTGCCAGCAGCTTGGACAGGGCGACTGAAGCTTTCTTT. As protein: CASSLDRATEAFF.

This clonotype was seen more than once but under ten times. A much larger clone differs from this one at a single base, so this may be a read error. The rearrangement links TRBV20-1 to TRBJ2-7; tentative D call: TRBD2 (6 bases). The CDR3 length is 12 residues. Germline values: CDR1 DFQATT, CDR2 SNEGSKA (reference sequence). In DNA, the CDR3 is TGCAGTGCCCAGGGAGGTCCCTACGAGAAGTACTTC. It specifies CSAQGGPYEKYF.

This clonotype was seen at least ten times. The rearrangement joins TRBV6-1 to TRBJ2-1; 10 positions match TRBD2. Germline-derived CDR1 and CDR2 are MNHNS and SASEGT. The V gene end was trimmed by 4 bases and the J gene end by 14 bases; junction bases not matched to a gene: 11. The CDR3 has 14 amino acids. The CDR3 here is CASSVLTSGLIEFF. The CDR3 coding sequence is TGTGCCAGCAGTGTGTTGACTAGCGGGTTGATTGAGTTCTTC.

The sample holds many counts of this clonotype. J is TRBJ2-3 and V is TRBV5-1; no firm D call. CDR3 length equals 14 residues. The V end was cut by 0 bases, the J end by 0 bases, with 5 bases between. Per germline, CDR1 SGHRS and CDR2 YFSETQ. In nucleotides, the CDR3 is TGCGCCAGCAGCTTGGGAAGGAGCACAGATACGCAGTATTTT. Protein product: CASSLGRSTDTQYF.

This clonotype was seen many times. The rearrangement uses TRBV5-1 and TRBJ1-1; the D is unclear. Trimming took 3 bases from V and 1 from J, leaving 10 bases between them. The CDR3 runs 14 residues. Germline V gives CDR1 SGHRS, CDR2 YFSETQ. The DNA of the CDR3 is TGCGCCAGCAGCTCCATCTCCGGGAACACTGAAGCTTTCTTT. Amino acids: CASSSISGNTEAFF.

There are a few counts of this clonotype. A much bigger clone sits one base away, suggesting this may be a read error. The rearrangement joins TRBV6-6 to TRBJ1-5; 8 nucleotides align to TRBD1. The V gene end was trimmed by 5 bases and the J gene end by 2 bases; junction bases not matched to a gene: 14. The CDR3 totals 18 residues. CDR1 is MNHNY and CDR2 is SVGAGI in the germline V gene (reference sequence). The CDR3 DNA reads TGTGCCAGCAGTAACCGGGGACAGGACACGGGGGGCAATCAGCCCCAGCATTTT. It is translated as CASSNRGQDTGGNQPQHF.

This clonotype was recorded many times. The J gene is TRBJ2-1, the V gene TRBV6-2 or TRBV6-3; TRBD2 matches at 11 bases. Trimming removed 3 bases from V and 6 bases from J; junction bases left unmatched: 13. This CDR3 contains 18 residues. CDR1 and CDR2 from the germline V gene are MNHEY and SVGEGT. CDR3 DNA: TGTGCCAGCAGTTATCGGAAACCGCTAGCGGGAGGTTTCAATGAGCAGTTCTTC. Amino acid sequence: CASSYRKPLAGGFNEQFF.

Concerning this clonotype: A much larger clone is a single base away; this may be a read error. V is TRBV4-1 and J is TRBJ2-7, with a possible D match to TRBD2 (6 bases). The CDR3 totals 14 residues. The germline V and J ends were trimmed by 5 bases and 5 bases, with 16 bases remaining between them. In germline, CDR1 is MGHRA, CDR2 YSYEKL. In nucleotides, the CDR3 is TGCGCCAGCAGCACGCGGGACGGACCCCACGAGCAGTACTTC. Translating it yields CASSTRDGPHEQYF.

In its sample, this clonotype was seen many times. The chain recombines TRBV7-9 with TRBJ2-2; 7 positions agree with TRBD2. This CDR3 spans 16 amino acids. After removal of 3 bases from V and 6 bases from J, the junction contained 10 bases not matched to a gene. CDR1 is SEHNR, CDR2 FQNEAQ, per germline (reference sequence). The CDR3 region is CASSLLHGLVSGELFF. In DNA, the CDR3 is TGTGCCAGCAGCTTGTTACACGGACTAGTATCCGGGGAGCTGTTTTTT.

This clonotype was counted at least ten times. The V call is TRBV3-2, the J call TRBJ2-2. TRBV3-2 is labeled a pseudogene. This CDR3 comprises 14 residues. CDR3 bases: TGTGCCAGCAGCCGGTCAGGTCACACCGGGGAGCTGTTTTTT. It yields the protein CASSRSGHTGELFF.

The table lists this clonotype with many counts. The genes are TRBV5-1 and TRBJ2-7; D is ambiguous. Germline V CDR1 and CDR2: SGHRS, YFSETQ. This CDR3 is built from 12 residues. V lost 3 bases and J lost 5, with 9 bases in between. CDR3 nucleotides: TGCGCCAGCAGCTCCCTCGCAGACGAGCAGTACTTC. Its translation: CASSSLADEQYF.

Regarding this clonotype: Since a much larger clone is just one base distant, this may be a read error. The CDR3: CSAHRGGGNTKYF. CDR3 nucleotides: TGCAGCGCTCACAGGGGTGGTGGAAACACCAAATATTTT. The V and J genes are TRBV29-1 and TRBJ1-3; 7 nucleotides align to TRBD1. The V gene's germline CDR1 is SQVTM and CDR2 ANQGSEA. The CDR3 length is 13 residues.